Listed below are T cell receptor beta chains from one sample, sequenced in a study of shared clonotypes between healthy human individuals. The method was immunoSEQ multiplex PCR; TCRdb's version includes in-frame clones alone and lacks a portion of them. The sample yields roughly 220,000 clones, 65% to 70% seen once. The source material was memory CD4+ T cells sorted from blood. These receptors all stem from a man under 40 in good health. Each CDR3 is given with its conserved first and last residue. D genes are given only for firm matches. For some rows the clone size is stated as once, few or many, or as a class when expanded; others skip it.

V	J	size	D	CDR3	DNA
TRBV19	TRBJ2-7	few	NA	CASTLSFTGSYEQYF	TGTGCCAGTACCCTCTCCTTTACAGGATCCTACGAGCAGTACTTC
TRBV28	TRBJ1-2	few	NA	CASRGSGHGYTF	TGTGCCAGCAGGGGGTCAGGACATGGCTACACCTTC
TRBV7-9	TRBJ1-5	few	TRBD1	CASNDPGQVRYSNQPQHF	TGTGCCAGCAACGATCCGGGACAGGTCCGTTATAGCAATCAGCCCCAGCATTTT
TRBV11-2	TRBJ1-1	NA	TRBD1	CASSGTGTGNTEAFF	TGTGCCAGCAGCGGTACCGGGACAGGGAACACTGAAGCTTTCTTT
TRBV5-1	TRBJ2-5	NA	TRBD2	CASTFRAGGPETQYF	TGCGCCAGCACGTTCAGAGCGGGAGGGCCGGAGACCCAGTACTTC
TRBV11-2	TRBJ1-3	few	TRBD1	CASSPDRADGNTIYF	TGTGCCAGCAGCCCGGACAGGGCCGATGGAAACACCATATATTTT
TRBV7-6	TRBJ2-1	NA	TRBD2	CASSLVLGLGGRGSNEQFF	TGTGCCAGCAGCTTAGTTCTAGGATTGGGCGGGAGAGGTAGCAATGAGCAGTTCTTC
TRBV11-2	TRBJ2-1	NA	TRBD2	CASSLGPTSGSYNEQFF	TGTGCCAGCAGCTTAGGCCCTACTAGCGGGAGCTACAATGAGCAGTTCTTC
TRBV18	TRBJ1-1	few	NA	CASSPGGWNTEAFF	TGTGCCAGCTCACCAGGCGGTTGGAACACTGAAGCTTTCTTT
TRBV7-3	TRBJ2-2	few	NA	CASSLERDNTGELFF	TGTGCCAGCAGCTTAGAGAGAGATAACACCGGGGAGCTGTTTTTT
TRBV29-1	TRBJ2-1	NA	NA	CSATYGESSYNEQFF	TGCAGCGCTACCTATGGGGAAAGCTCCTACAATGAGCAGTTCTTC
TRBV6-6	TRBJ2-7	many	NA	CASRRAGNSYEQYF	TGTGCCAGCAGGAGGGCGGGTAACTCCTACGAGCAGTACTTC
TRBV28	TRBJ1-4	NA	TRBD1	CATGGRQGRVNEKLFF	TGTGCCACCGGTGGAAGACAGGGCCGAGTTAATGAAAAACTGTTTTTT
TRBV6-5	TRBJ1-1	NA	TRBD1	CASSGRGRQGTEAFF	TGTGCCAGCAGTGGCAGGGGGCGCCAGGGCACTGAAGCTTTCTTT